This T cell receptor beta chain was observed in a study of cytomegalovirus exposure and HLA in healthy donors. Findings and limits, study-wide: Most TCR beta V segments were productive about 90% or about 30% of the time in an earlier analysis. 87-base-pair reads could not separate some V segments, including TRBV6-2 and TRBV6-3.

The PCR ran on 60 Vbeta and 13 Jbeta primers. Profiling relied on immunoSEQ multiplex PCR, and the TCRdb table lists in-frame clones only, not all of them. The sample holds about 180,000 clones, over 80% seen once. With V trimmed by 3 bases and J by 2 bases, 21 bases remained unmatched. Germline V CDR1 and CDR2: SGDLS, YYNGEE. The CDR3 sequence is 21 residues long. For this clone: No antigen is known for it.

This sequence originates from a girl aged 10-17 years in good health and CMV-seropositive. The genes are TRBV9 and TRBJ1-3, with 9 bases matching TRBD1. The specimen sequenced was PBMCs. The CDR3 region has the DNA TGTGCCAGCAGCGGTAGTCCCCGTGGGACAGGGTATTTGGGCGCTGGAAACACCATATATTTT. This translates into CASSGSPRGTGYLGAGNTIYF.